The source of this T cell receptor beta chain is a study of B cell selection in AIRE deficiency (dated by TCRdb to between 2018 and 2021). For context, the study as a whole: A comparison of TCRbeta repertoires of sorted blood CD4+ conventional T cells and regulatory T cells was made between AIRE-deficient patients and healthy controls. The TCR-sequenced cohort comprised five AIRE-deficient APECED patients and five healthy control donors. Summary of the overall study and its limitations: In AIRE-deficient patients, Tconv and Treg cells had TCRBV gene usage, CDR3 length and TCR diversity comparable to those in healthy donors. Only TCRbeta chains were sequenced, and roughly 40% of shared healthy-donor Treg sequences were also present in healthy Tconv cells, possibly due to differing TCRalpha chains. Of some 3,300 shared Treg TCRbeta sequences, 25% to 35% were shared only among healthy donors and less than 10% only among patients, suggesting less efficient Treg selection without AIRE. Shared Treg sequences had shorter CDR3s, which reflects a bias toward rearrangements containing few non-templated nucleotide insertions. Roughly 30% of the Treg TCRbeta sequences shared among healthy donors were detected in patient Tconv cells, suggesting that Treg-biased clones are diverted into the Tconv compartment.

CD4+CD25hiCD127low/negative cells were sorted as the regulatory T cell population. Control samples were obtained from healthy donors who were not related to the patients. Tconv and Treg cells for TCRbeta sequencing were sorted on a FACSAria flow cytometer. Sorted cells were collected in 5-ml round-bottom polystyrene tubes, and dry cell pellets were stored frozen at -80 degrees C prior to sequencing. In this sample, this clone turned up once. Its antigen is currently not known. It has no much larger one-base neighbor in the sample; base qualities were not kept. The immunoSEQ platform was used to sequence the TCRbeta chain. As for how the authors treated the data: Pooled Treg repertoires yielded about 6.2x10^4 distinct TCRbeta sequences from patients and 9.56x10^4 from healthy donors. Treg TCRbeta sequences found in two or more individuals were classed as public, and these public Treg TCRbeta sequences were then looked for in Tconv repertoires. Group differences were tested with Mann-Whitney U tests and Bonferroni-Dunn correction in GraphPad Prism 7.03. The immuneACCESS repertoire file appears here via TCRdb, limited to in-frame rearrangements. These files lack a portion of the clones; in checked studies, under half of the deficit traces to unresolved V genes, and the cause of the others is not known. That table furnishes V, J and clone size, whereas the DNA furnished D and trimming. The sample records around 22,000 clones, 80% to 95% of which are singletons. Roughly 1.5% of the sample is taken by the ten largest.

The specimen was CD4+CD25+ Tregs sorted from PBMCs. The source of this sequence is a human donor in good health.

At the DNA level, the sequence is TGCAGCGTTGGCTACACCACGAACACCGGGGAGCTGTTTTTT. It codes for CSVGYTTNTGELFF. Here the chain combines TRBV29-1 and TRBJ2-2; the D gene identity is not certain. The germline V gene gives CDR1 as SQVTM and CDR2 as ANQGSEA. The CDR3 runs 14 amino acids, cysteine and phenylalanine included. Kept here is only the CDR3 DNA, which spans 42 bases and is read in frame from base 1. At the junction V is shortened by 4 bases and J by 0 bases, with 9 bases in between.